This T cell receptor (beta chain) was captured by sequencing in a study of PD-1 blockade in classical Hodgkin lymphoma (dated by TCRdb to 2018 to 2020). General notes on the study: Nivolumab dosing was 3 mg/kg intravenously every 2 weeks, continuing until either disease progression or unacceptable toxicity. The study used CyTOF and TCR beta sequencing to define a peripheral blood immune signature of response to PD-1 blockade in classical Hodgkin lymphoma.

Results the study describes overall, beyond this receptor: Lower diversity was observed in patients in whom nivolumab was started less than 1 year after ASCT, and these patients were excluded from later analyses so that confounding by immune reconstitution would be avoided. The study was restricted to a single clinical trial cohort, and the causes of repertoire differences, possibly disease activity or prior therapy, were left undefined. A significant rise by C4D1 was seen in CD4+ but not CD8+ TCR diversity (p=0.0027 vs p=0.16), with the rise being most apparent in complete responders (p=0.02). Among trial patients, those achieving complete response had baseline diversity similar to that of newly diagnosed patients, while diversity was significantly lower in partial responders and progressors. Baseline TCR diversity was reported as lower in newly diagnosed patients than in healthy donors, and lower still in relapsed/refractory patients.

Interpreted using the paper, the time point label stands for: cycle 2 day 1 (C2D1) of nivolumab. Relapse after autologous stem cell transplantation had occurred in all trial patients, and cohorts A, B and C were distinguished by prior brentuximab vedotin exposure. The trial cohort was composed of around 60 patients with relapsed/refractory classical Hodgkin lymphoma, for whom complete response, partial response or progressive disease was recorded as best overall response. Single-agent nivolumab was administered to trial patients in the multi-cohort phase II CheckMate 205 trial. An independent review committee assessed best overall response by applying the 2007 International Working Group response criteria. PBMCs from the trial were collected at three points: immediately before nivolumab initiation (C1D1), and during therapy at cycle 2 day 1 and cycle 4 day 1. Peripheral blood was collected in 8 mL Vacutainer Cell Preparation Tubes, from which PBMCs were isolated by centrifugation and then cryopreserved.

The Qiagen DNeasy kit was used to extract genomic DNA both from unsorted PBMCs and from the negatively selected CD4+ and CD8+ fractions. Amplification of TCR beta CDR3 regions was done by immunoSEQ multiplex PCR with primers that anneal to V and J segments. A synthetic immune receptor repertoire was used to minimize amplification bias, and remaining bias was computationally removed after sequencing. The study's own analysis went as follows. Repertoire diversity was quantified as the Shannon entropy index using custom Python scripts. Unsorted, CD4+ and CD8+ repertoires were analyzed separately, except in combined analyses where CD4+ and CD8+ sequences were merged in silico. A clone counted as expanded when the clone's frequency after treatment rose at least 2-fold relative to C1D1, and clones undetected at baseline were given a pseudocount of 0.5. Clones with 0 or 1 copy at C1D1 were classified as singleton clones, and clones with 2 or more copies were classified as non-singleton clones. By matching protein sequences in sorted samples from the same patient, clones expanded in unsorted samples were annotated as CD4+, CD8+ or unknown. Wilcoxon tests on paired samples were used to test diversity changes from C1D1 to C4D1. TCRdb re-hosts the immuneACCESS table, in-frame sequences only. Its copies lack some clones; in the studies checked, an unresolved V gene accounts for under half of them, and the cause for the rest is not known. For V, J and clone size, that table is used; D and trimming come from the DNA. This sample is represented by 100,000 to 120,000 clones; around 89% of them were singletons. Roughly 21% of the sample belongs to the ten largest clones.

About this clone: No cognate antigen has been identified for it. No quality values exist for individual bases; no much larger clone is one base distant.

Including the terminal cysteine and phenylalanine, the CDR3 comprises 15 residues. Left in the record is the CDR3 DNA by itself, 45 bases read in frame from the first base. For this chain, trimming is 5 bases at the V end and 5 bases at the J end, and the number of junction bases without a gene match is 4. CDR1 LGHNT and CDR2 FRNRAP were looked up in the germline V gene. The chain is made from TRBV12-5 and TRBJ2-5; 14 bases in the junction line up with TRBD2. The origin of this receptor is a human donor with classical Hodgkin lymphoma. This sample comprised peripheral blood mononuclear cells (PBMCs), obtained before the second cycle of nivolumab. The CDR3 protein is CASGPGLAGAETQYF. DNA sequence: TGTGCTAGTGGTCCGGGACTAGCGGGAGCGGAGACCCAGTACTTC. The reference TRBV12-5 and TRBJ2-5 proteins fill in what lies around the CDR3, so the full variable domain reads DARVTQTPRHKVTEMGQEVTMRCQPILGHNTVFWYRQTMMQGLELLAYFRNRAPLDDSGMPKDRFSAEMPDATLATLKIQPSEPRDSAVYFCASGPGLAGAETQYFGPGTRLLVL.